Shown below are 14 T cell receptor beta chains from a single sample sequenced in a study of blood T cell repertoires in COVID-19. Clones were read by immunoSEQ multiplex PCR, and TCRdb kept only the in-frame ones, dropping some. The table lists about 270,000 clones, roughly 86% of them singletons. Sequenced input: peripheral blood. These receptors originate from a man aged 40-49 years with active or convalescent COVID-19.

The rearrangement joins TRBV7-9 to TRBJ2-1, with 7 bases aligning to TRBD1. Germline CDR1 SEHNR, CDR2 FQNEAQ (reference sequence). J lost 4 bases, V lost 1 base, and 1 base had no gene match. This CDR3 has 14 residues. The DNA of the CDR3 is TGTGCCAGCAGCTTAGGACAGGGTTACAATGAGCAGTTCTTC. Its translation is CASSLGQGYNEQFF.

The V gene is TRBV27, the J gene TRBJ2-7; 12 bases map to TRBD2. CDR3 length equals 19 residues. J gave up 0 bases and V 3 bases, and 12 bases lay outside the gene matches. Germline V lookup: CDR1 MNHEY, CDR2 SMNVEV (reference sequence). The CDR3 here is CASSFSTPTSGRNSYEQYF. CDR3 sequence (DNA): TGTGCCAGCAGTTTCTCCACCCCGACTAGCGGGAGAAACTCCTACGAGCAGTACTTC.

This clone was counted only a few times. J is TRBJ1-1 and V is TRBV5-6; 8 bases are a match to TRBD1. V trimming: 3 bases; J trimming: 1 base; junction bases outside the gene matches: 8. Germline CDR1 SGHDT, CDR2 YYEEEE. This CDR3 comprises 16 residues. The CDR3 sequence: CASSWESGGPNTEAFF. CDR3 nucleotide sequence: TGTGCCAGCAGCTGGGAATCAGGGGGCCCGAACACTGAAGCTTTCTTT.

The chain combines TRBV7-9 with TRBJ2-7; 7 nucleotides match TRBD1. Germline lookup yields CDR1 SEHNR and CDR2 FQNEAQ (reference sequence). Trimming removed 3 bases from V and 8 bases from J; junction bases left unmatched: 10. The CDR3 spans 14 residues. The CDR3 DNA is TGTGCCAGCAGCTTGTATCCTGAAAGGGGGCAGCAGTACTTC. It codes for CASSLYPERGQQYF.

The chain carries TRBV19 and TRBJ1-2, with D unclear. CDR1 and CDR2 (germline): LNHDA, SQIVND (reference sequence). V was cut by 0 bases and J by 3 bases, with 11 bases left in between. The CDR3 has 15 residues. Here the CDR3 DNA reads TGTGCCAGTAGTATAGACGATGCGGCATACTATGGCTACACCTTC. It encodes CASSIDDAAYYGYTF.

The chain uses TRBV7-2 and TRBJ2-7, with D possibly matching TRBD1 (5 bases). Germline CDR1 and CDR2: SGHTA and FQGNSA. The V end lost 0 bases, the J end lost 2 bases, and 11 bases lay between the germline ends. The CDR3 length is 15 residues. CDR3 residues: CASSLAPRQTYEQYF. The DNA of the CDR3 is TGTGCCAGCAGCTTAGCGCCGAGACAGACCTACGAGCAGTACTTC.

This clone was counted at least ten times. In DNA, the CDR3 is TGTGCCAGCAGCTTGGCCGAAGGGGCCTATGGCTACACCTTC. This encodes CASSLAEGAYGYTF. The chain links TRBV13 to TRBJ1-2, with D possibly being TRBD1 (5 bases). The V end lost 3 bases, the J end lost 4 bases, and 12 bases lay between the germline ends. The CDR3 consists of 14 residues. Germline CDR1 PRHDT, CDR2 FYEKMQ (reference sequence).

The chain recombines TRBV28 with TRBJ2-7, with D maybe TRBD2 (6 bases). The V gene's germline CDR1 is MDHEN and CDR2 SYDVKM. V was cut by 9 bases and J by 2 bases, with 11 bases left in between. The CDR3 is 12 amino acids. In DNA, the CDR3 is TGTGCCAGTACGGGGGTCGCCTACGAGCAGTACTTC. This sequence encodes CASTGVAYEQYF. The full variable domain, completed using reference TRBV28 and TRBJ2-7, is DVKVTQSSRYLVKRTGEKVFLECVQDMDHENMFWYRQDPGLGLRLIYFSYDVKMKEKGDIPEGYSVSREKKERFSLILESASTNQTSMYLCASTGVAYEQYFGPGTRLTVT.

Comment on this clone: In the same sample, other DNA sequences code for this CDR3. The J gene is TRBJ2-4, the V gene TRBV3-1 (or the pseudogene TRBV3-2), with TRBD1 matching over 8 bases. V lost 3 bases and J lost 1; bases outside the gene matches: 14. The CDR3 contains 19 residues. Germline values: CDR1 LGHDT, CDR2 YNNKEL (reference sequence). In DNA form, the CDR3 reads TGTGCCAGCAGCCATCTCCCCGGACAGGGAAGGTCGGCCAAAAACATTCAGTACTTC. Its translation: CASSHLPGQGRSAKNIQYF.

The chain combines TRBV2 with TRBJ2-2, with TRBD1 matching 9 bases. The V segment lost 3 bases and the J segment 6 bases; nucleotides outside the gene matches: 8. The CDR3 covers 16 residues. Germline V lookup: CDR1 SNHLY, CDR2 FYNNEI. CDR3 in amino acids: CASSDLGTGISGELFF. The DNA of the CDR3 is TGTGCCAGCAGTGACCTCGGGACAGGGATTTCCGGGGAGCTGTTTTTT.

The chain uses TRBV2 and TRBJ2-1, with 12 bases aligning to TRBD2. The length of the CDR3 is 15 residues. From germline, CDR1 is SNHLY and CDR2 FYNNEI. The V and J ends lost 5 bases and 7 bases, in that order; junction bases with no gene match: 6. CDR3: CASSLRTSGENEQFF. In nucleotides, the CDR3 is TGTGCCAGCAGTCTTCGGACTAGCGGGGAGAATGAGCAGTTCTTC.

This chain joins TRBV5-1 and TRBJ1-1; 7 nucleotides align to TRBD1. V lost 0 bases, J lost 7 bases, and 3 bases stayed unmatched. The CDR3 runs to 13 residues. Germline CDR1 and CDR2: SGHRS and YFSETQ. This CDR3 reads CASSLAWDSEAFF. DNA of the CDR3: TGCGCCAGCAGCTTGGCCTGGGACAGTGAAGCTTTCTTT.

This clone has just a few counts. V and J are TRBV6-5 and TRBJ2-3; weak D call: TRBD2 (7 bases). V was shortened by 8 bases and J by 8 bases, with 8 bases between the two germline ends. This CDR3 comprises 10 residues. Germline values: CDR1 MNHEY, CDR2 SVGAGI. CDR3 region: CASGGATQYF. CDR3 DNA: TGTGCCAGCGGGGGGGCTACGCAGTATTTT.

The chain is built from TRBV30 and TRBJ2-2; 8 positions match TRBD2. CDR3 length: 14 amino acids. Germline V gene data show CDR1 as GTSNPN and CDR2 as SVGIG (reference sequence). After removal of 3 bases from V and 4 bases from J, the junction contained 4 bases not matched to a gene. CDR3 in DNA: TGTGCCTGGAGGCCGGGACTAGTCACCGGGGAGCTGTTTTTT. This translates into CAWRPGLVTGELFF.